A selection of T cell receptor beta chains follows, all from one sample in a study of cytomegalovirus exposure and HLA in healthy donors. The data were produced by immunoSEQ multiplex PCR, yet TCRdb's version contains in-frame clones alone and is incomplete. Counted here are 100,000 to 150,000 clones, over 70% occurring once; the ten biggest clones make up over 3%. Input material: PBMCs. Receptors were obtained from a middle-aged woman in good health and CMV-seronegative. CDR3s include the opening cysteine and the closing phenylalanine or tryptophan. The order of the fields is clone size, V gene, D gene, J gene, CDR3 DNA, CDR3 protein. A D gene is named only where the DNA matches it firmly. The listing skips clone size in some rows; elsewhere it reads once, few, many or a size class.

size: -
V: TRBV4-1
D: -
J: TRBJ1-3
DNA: TGCGCCAGCAGCCGTAGTCCAGGTGCGGGCGGAAACACCATATATTTT
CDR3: CASSRSPGAGGNTIYF

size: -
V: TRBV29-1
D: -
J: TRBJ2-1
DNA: TGCAGCGTTGATGCAGCGGGCGAAACCTACAATGAGCAGTTCTTC
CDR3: CSVDAAGETYNEQFF

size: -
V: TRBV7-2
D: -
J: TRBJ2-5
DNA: TGTGCCAGCAGCTTACGCACTCAAGAGACCCAGTACTTC
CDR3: CASSLRTQETQYF

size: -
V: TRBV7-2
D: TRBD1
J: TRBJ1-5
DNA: TGTGCCAGCAGCGCCTACGGGACAGAAAATCAGCCCCAGCATTTT
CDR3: CASSAYGTENQPQHF

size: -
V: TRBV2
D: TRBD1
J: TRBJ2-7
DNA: TGTGCCACCGCTGGAATCGACAGGGTTAACTACGAGCAGTACTTC
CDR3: CATAGIDRVNYEQYF

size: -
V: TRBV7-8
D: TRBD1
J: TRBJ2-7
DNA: TGTGCCAGCAGCTTGTTACAACAGGGGGCAAAATCCTACGAGCAGTACTTC
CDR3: CASSLLQQGAKSYEQYF

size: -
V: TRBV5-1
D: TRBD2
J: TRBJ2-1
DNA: TGCGCCAGCAGCTTGTCTGGGACTAGCGGGAGCAATGAGCAGTTCTTC
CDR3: CASSLSGTSGSNEQFF

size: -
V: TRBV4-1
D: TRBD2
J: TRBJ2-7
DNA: TGCGCCAGCAGCCAAGAAGGAGGGCTAGCGGGAGCCGAGCAGTACTTC
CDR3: CASSQEGGLAGAEQYF

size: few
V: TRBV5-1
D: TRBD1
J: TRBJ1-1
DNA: TGCGCCAGCAGCTTGGACGGGACAGGGGAAACTGAAGCTTTCTTT
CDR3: CASSLDGTGETEAFF

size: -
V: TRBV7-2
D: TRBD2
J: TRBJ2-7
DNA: TGTGCCAGCAGCCGAAGTGGGCGGGGGGAGCAGTACTTC
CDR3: CASSRSGRGEQYF

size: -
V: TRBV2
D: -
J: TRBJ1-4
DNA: TGTGCCAGCAGAAGGACAGTCATCGCAACTAATGAAAAACTGTTTTTT
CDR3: CASRRTVIATNEKLFF

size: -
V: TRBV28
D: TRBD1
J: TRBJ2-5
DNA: TGTGCCAGCAGTCCCGGACAGGGCAGAGGGGAGACCCAGTACTTC
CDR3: CASSPGQGRGETQYF

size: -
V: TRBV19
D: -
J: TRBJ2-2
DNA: TGTGCCAGTAGTAAGCAGGGTGAATTCACCGGGGAGCTGTTTTTT
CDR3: CASSKQGEFTGELFF

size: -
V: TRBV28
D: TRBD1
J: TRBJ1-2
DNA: TGTGCCAGCAGAACTCCGGGACAGGGGGCTGGCTACACCTTC
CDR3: CASRTPGQGAGYTF

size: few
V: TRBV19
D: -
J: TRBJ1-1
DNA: TGTGCCAGTAGTCCCTATAACACTGAAGCTTTCTTT
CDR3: CASSPYNTEAFF

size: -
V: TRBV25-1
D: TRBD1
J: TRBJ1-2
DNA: TGTGCCAGCAGTGAATTAGGACAGGCGAATGTTTATGGCTACACCTTC
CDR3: CASSELGQANVYGYTF

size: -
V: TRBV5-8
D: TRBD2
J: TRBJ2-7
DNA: TGTGCCAGCAGCTTCACGAGACTAGCTATCTACGAGCAGTACTTC
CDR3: CASSFTRLAIYEQYF

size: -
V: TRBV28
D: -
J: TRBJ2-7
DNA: TGTGCCCGCAGCTCGCGGGGTAGCGGAGCGCTATACGAGCAGTACTTC
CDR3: CARSSRGSGALYEQYF

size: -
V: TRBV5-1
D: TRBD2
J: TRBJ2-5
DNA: TGCGCCAGCAGCGCCATCCCCCTAGCGGGAGTCCAAGAGACCCAGTACTTC
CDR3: CASSAIPLAGVQETQYF

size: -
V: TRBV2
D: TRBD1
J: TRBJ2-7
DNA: TGTGCCAGCAGTATTGAGGGACAGGGGGCCTACGAGCAGTACTTC
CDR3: CASSIEGQGAYEQYF

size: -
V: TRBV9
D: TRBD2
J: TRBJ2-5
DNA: TGTGCCAGCAGCGGAACGACTAGCGGGGTTACGGAGACCCAGTACTTC
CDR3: CASSGTTSGVTETQYF

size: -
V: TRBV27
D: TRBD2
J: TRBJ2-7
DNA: TGTGCCAGGCCACCAGGTAGCGGGGGGGCTTGCGAGCAGTACTTC
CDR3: CARPPGSGGACEQYF